These 19 T cell receptor beta chains share one sample of origin, sequenced in a study of cytomegalovirus exposure and HLA in healthy donors. PCR amplification relied on 60 Vbeta primers (plus 13 Jbeta primers). Produced via immunoSEQ multiplex PCR; TCRdb's table is partial and in-frame only. Altogether about 85,000 clones are present, under 90% being singletons, with the ten largest covering about 32%. The source material was PBMCs. The receptors originated from a man in his forties or fifties in good health and CMV-seropositive.

This chain links TRBV10-3 with TRBJ2-3, with D maybe TRBD2 (6 bases). Per germline, CDR1 ENHRY and CDR2 SYGVKD. This CDR3 is built from 14 residues. V was clipped by 7 bases and J by 2 bases, with 13 bases between them. This CDR3 reads CAITTGLNTDTQYF. CDR3 DNA sequence: TGTGCCATCACCACGGGACTCAACACAGATACGCAGTATTTT.

This CDR3 reads CASTTGWPYEQYF. The CDR3, as DNA: TGTGCCAGTACGACAGGGTGGCCCTACGAGCAGTACTTC. V and J are TRBV19 and TRBJ2-7; 7 nucleotides agree with TRBD1. Trimming at V came to 7 bases and at J to 2 bases, leaving 5 bases not matched to a gene. This CDR3 contains 13 residues. The germline V gene has CDR1 LNHDA and CDR2 SQIVND (reference sequence).

This clone was seen only once. The CDR3 DNA sequence: TGTGCCAGCAGCCCTGGGGGGGGAACAAAGTACTTC. This codes for CASSPGGGTKYF. The chain recombines TRBV7-2 with TRBJ2-7; 7 nucleotides align to TRBD2. This CDR3 comprises 12 residues. Germline V gene sequence: CDR1 SGHTA, CDR2 FQGNSA. V gave up 5 bases and J gave up 11 bases; unmatched junction bases: 9.

CDR3 sequence reads: CASSPQGNTGELFF. The CDR3, as DNA: TGCGCCAGCAGCCCACAGGGTAACACCGGGGAGCTGTTTTTT. J is TRBJ2-2 and V is TRBV5-1, with D possibly matching TRBD1 (6 bases). Looked up from germline, CDR1 is SGHRS and CDR2 is YFSETQ. The CDR3 loop spans 14 amino acids. V gave up 4 bases and J gave up 2 bases, with 9 bases separating them.

The V and J genes are TRBV30 and TRBJ2-2; TRBD1 matches at 8 bases. Trimming removed 0 bases from V and 5 bases from J; junction bases left unmatched: 8. CDR3 size: 16 residues. Germline values: CDR1 GTSNPN, CDR2 SVGIG (reference sequence). CDR3 loop: CAWSVIGQGITGELFF. CDR3 nucleotide sequence: TGTGCCTGGAGTGTAATAGGACAGGGTATAACCGGGGAGCTGTTTTTT.

This chain connects TRBV19 to TRBJ2-7; 8 nucleotides align to TRBD1. The end of the DNA aligns better with TRBJ2-5, so the J call may be wrong. Per the germline V gene, CDR1 is LNHDA and CDR2 is SQIVND (reference sequence). There are 15 residues in the CDR3. The CDR3 DNA sequence: TGTGCCAGTAGTACCCAACAGGGGGTGGGAGAGACCCAGTACTTC. Translated, it gives CASSTQQGVGETQYF.

The gene calls are TRBV6-5 and TRBJ1-1, with 7 bases identical to TRBD1. CDR3 size: 15 residues. V gave up 6 bases and J gave up 4 bases; unmatched junction bases: 11. CDR1 MNHEY and CDR2 SVGAGI come from the germline V gene. The DNA of the CDR3 is TGTGCCAGCAGAGAAAGACAGGGATGGGGCACTGAAGCTTTCTTT. Translated: CASRERQGWGTEAFF.

V usage is TRBV5-1 and J usage is TRBJ2-1, with D possibly matching TRBD2 (6 bases). This CDR3 spans 14 amino acids. Trimming removed 5 bases from V and 0 bases from J, with 9 bases in between. Germline values: CDR1 SGHRS, CDR2 YFSETQ. This CDR3 reads CASSPGVSYNEQFF. The CDR3 DNA reads TGCGCCAGCAGTCCGGGAGTCTCCTACAATGAGCAGTTCTTC.

This clone appeared once. The V gene is TRBV6-1, the J gene TRBJ2-4, with a tentative D call TRBD1 (9 bases). V dropped 5 bases and J dropped 10 bases, with 18 bases sitting between them. Germline V CDR1 and CDR2: MNHNS, SASEGT. This CDR3 region has 14 residues. The CDR3 spells CASSPDRGGGIQYF. The DNA of the CDR3 is TGTGCCAGCAGTCCGGACAGGGGCGGGGGGATTCAGTACTTC.

This clone was detected only once. V usage is TRBV6-1 and J usage is TRBJ2-5; D is unresolved. The CDR3 sequence is 13 residues long. Germline CDR1 MNHNS, CDR2 SASEGT. V was pared by 1 base and J by 2 bases, with 5 bases between. The CDR3 reads CASSEVHQETQYF. The CDR3 region has the DNA TGTGCCAGCAGTGAAGTACATCAAGAGACCCAGTACTTC.

This clone was counted once. DNA of the CDR3: TGCGCCAGCAGCCAAGATGGGTCTTATGCAGGGGGAGGAACTGAAGCTTTCTTT. Translation gives CASSQDGSYAGGGTEAFF. The V and J genes are TRBV4-1 and TRBJ1-1; 7 bases are a match to TRBD1. The length of the CDR3 is 18 residues. From germline, CDR1 is MGHRA and CDR2 YSYEKL. V lost 0 bases and J lost 5; bases outside the gene matches: 15.

The V gene is TRBV7-3, the J gene TRBJ1-1; D not certain. The CDR3 spans 15 residues. Looked up from germline, CDR1 is SGHTA and CDR2 is FQGTGA. The V end was cut by 0 bases, the J end by 5 bases, with 13 bases between. The CDR3 coding sequence is TGTGCCAGCAGCTTAACGACGGGTGGTGGGACTGAAGCTTTCTTT. Translated: CASSLTTGGGTEAFF.

This chain connects TRBV29-1 to TRBJ1-2, with TRBD1 matching over 7 bases. The CDR3 loop spans 13 amino acids. V dropped 6 bases and J dropped 4; count of bases not matched to a gene: 8. From germline, CDR1 is SQVTM and CDR2 ANQGSEA. CDR3 sequence: CSVGPQGFYGYTF. The CDR3 region has the DNA TGCAGCGTGGGGCCACAGGGGTTCTATGGCTACACCTTC. Based on the CDR3 plus reference TRBV29-1 and TRBJ1-2, the full variable domain is SAVISQKPSRDICQRGTSLTIQCQVDSQVTMMFWYRQQPGQSLTLIATANQGSEATYESGFVIDKFPISRPNLTFSTLTVSNMSPEDSSIYLCSVGPQGFYGYTFGSGTRLTVV.

This clone was recorded once. The chain employs TRBV6-1 and TRBJ2-2; 9 bases are a match to TRBD2. The junction had 5 bases not matched to a gene; V was cut back by 5 bases and J by 4 bases. The CDR3 extends over 15 amino acids. Per germline, CDR1 MNHNS and CDR2 SASEGT. CDR3 amino acids: CASSWTSVITGELFF. The CDR3 DNA reads as TGTGCCAGCAGTTGGACTAGCGTCATCACCGGGGAGCTGTTTTTT.

This rearrangement joins TRBV11-1 to TRBJ2-5; D may be TRBD2 (5 bases). The CDR3 covers 12 residues. V was shortened by 4 bases and J by 7 bases, with 10 bases between the two germline ends. The germline V gene has CDR1 SGHAT and CDR2 FQDESV (reference sequence). CDR3 residues: CASSYLDSTQYF. CDR3 in DNA: TGTGCCAGCAGCTACTTGGACTCGACCCAGTACTTC. The full variable domain, its missing parts supplied by reference TRBV11-1 and TRBJ2-5, is EAEVAQSPRYKITEKSQAVAFWCDPISGHATLYWYRQILGQGPELLVQFQDESVVDDSQLPKDRFSAERLKGVDSTLKIQPAELGDSAMYLCASSYLDSTQYFGPGTRLLVL.

J is TRBJ1-2 and V is TRBV6-1; D perhaps matches TRBD1 (5 bases). Germline V gene sequence: CDR1 MNHNS, CDR2 SASEGT. Trimming pared 3 bases from V and 8 bases from J, leaving 25 bases between. The CDR3 contains 17 residues. In DNA, the CDR3 is TGTGCCAGCAGTGAGTCCTTCGGGGGACGGAACGGGGGGGGCTACACCTTC. Its translation is CASSESFGGRNGGGYTF.

J is TRBJ1-5 and V is TRBV19, with TRBD1 as a possible D gene (5 bases). Deletions cut 5 bases from V and 4 bases from J, with 12 bases between. This CDR3 contains 14 residues. Germline values: CDR1 LNHDA, CDR2 SQIVND (reference sequence). In nucleotides, the CDR3 is TGTGCCAGTAGTGGGCAGGGAAGGAATCAGCCCCAGCATTTT. Its translation: CASSGQGRNQPQHF.

In regard to this clone: One end of the junction varies from germline; a read error may be responsible. This chain links TRBV27 with TRBJ2-6; possible D gene TRBD1, 5 bases. This CDR3 has 15 amino acids. Germline-derived CDR1 and CDR2 are MNHEY and SMNVEV (reference sequence). The DNA for the CDR3 is TGTGCCAGCAGGGGCGGCCTCTCTGGGGCCAACGGCCTGACTTTC. Residues: CASRGGLSGANGLTF.

The chain couples TRBV5-1 to TRBJ1-5, with D possibly matching TRBD1 (6 bases). Germline CDR1 reads SGHRS; CDR2 reads YFSETQ. Trimming removed 0 bases from V and 6 bases from J, with 10 bases in between. The CDR3 spans 14 residues. CDR3 region: CASSLDQGTQPQHF. In nucleotides, the CDR3 is TGCGCCAGCAGCTTGGACCAGGGGACTCAGCCCCAGCATTTT.